This T cell receptor (beta chain) was sequenced during a study of blood T cell repertoires in COVID-19. This CDR3 is 16 amino acids long. V was trimmed by 1 base and J by 1 base, leaving 14 bases between them. Germline values: CDR1 LNHDA, CDR2 SQIVND (reference sequence). The data were produced by immunoSEQ multiplex PCR, yet TCRdb's version contains in-frame clones alone and is incomplete. The sample lists 150,000 to 200,000 clones, over 75% occurring once. This sequence joins TRBV19 and TRBJ2-7; a possible D gene is TRBD1 (6 bases). The sequence came from a man aged 55 to 69 who had recovered from COVID-19. Material: peripheral blood. This CDR3 reads CASSIGEQGRSYEQYF. For the CDR3, the DNA is TGTGCCAGTAGTATAGGTGAACAGGGAAGGTCCTACGAGCAGTACTTC.